This T cell receptor beta chain derives from a study of blood T cell repertoires in COVID-19. Study summary: PBMCs, B-cell-depleted T cells, or T cells provided the cDNA or gDNA that made up the material.

Seattle cases were enrolled at active infection and followed longitudinally. The V gene lost 3 bases and the J gene lost 1 base, with 7 bases spanning the gap. CDR1 and CDR2 from the germline V gene are SGDLS and YYNGEE. The CDR3 loop spans 13 amino acids. Authors' processing steps: Reference gene primer amplification yielded estimated nucleated cell counts. Measured with immunoSEQ multiplex PCR; TCRdb has only the in-frame clones, and not every one. The D gene and trimming were derived from the DNA, and the V and J assignments and clone size from that table. The sample lists fewer than 250,000 clones, over 80% occurring once.

This TCR was sampled from a woman aged 60-75 years with COVID-19, enrolled during active disease. What was sequenced was peripheral blood. The gene calls are TRBV9 and TRBJ1-2; D is unclear. Here the CDR3 DNA reads TGTGCCAGCAGCGGAACTAATAACTATGGCTACACCTTC. Translating gives CASSGTNNYGYTF. Combining the CDR3 with reference TRBV9 and TRBJ1-2 gives the whole variable domain DSGVTQTPKHLITATGQRVTLRCSPRSGDLSVYWYQQSLDQGLQFLIQYYNGEERAKGNILERFSAQQFPDLHSELNLSSLELGDSALYFCASSGTNNYGYTFGSGTRLTVV.